The clone carrying this TCR beta chain was detected ten times or more. The CDR3 consists of 16 residues. The germline V gene has CDR1 SGHDT and CDR2 YYEEEE. J gave up 3 bases and V 4 bases, and 6 bases lay outside the gene matches. The TCRbeta library was prepared with unique molecular identifiers. TCRdb re-derived calls from the PCR reads in MiXCR, one entry per CDR3 protein. Counted here are about 500,000 distinct CDR3 sequences, 11% occurring once; the ten biggest clones make up around 15%. This sample was included in a study of T-cell reconstitution after alpha-beta-depleted transplantation in children.

This chain uses TRBV5-6 with TRBJ2-1; 11 bases match TRBD1. The receptor's source is a female patient under 10 years old who had a stem cell transplant for aplastic anemia, so the T cells may come from the graft donor. Sequencing was performed on PBMCs, mostly from graft donor cells, taken 180 days after TCRalphabeta/CD19-depleted stem cell transplant. CDR3 bases: TGTGCCAGCAGCAATACCGGGACAGGGGGCTACAATGAGCAGTTCTTC. Translation gives CASSNTGTGGYNEQFF.